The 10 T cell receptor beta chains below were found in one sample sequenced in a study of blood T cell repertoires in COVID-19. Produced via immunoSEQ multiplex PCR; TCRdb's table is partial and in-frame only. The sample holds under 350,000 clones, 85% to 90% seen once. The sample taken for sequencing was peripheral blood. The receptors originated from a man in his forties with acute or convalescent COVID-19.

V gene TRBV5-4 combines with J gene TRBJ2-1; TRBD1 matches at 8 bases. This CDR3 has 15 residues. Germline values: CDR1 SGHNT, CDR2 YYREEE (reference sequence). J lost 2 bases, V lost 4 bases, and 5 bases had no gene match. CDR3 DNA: TGTGCCAGCAGCGCAGGACAGGGACCCTACAATGAGCAGTTCTTC. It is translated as CASSAGQGPYNEQFF.

CDR3 nucleotide sequence: TGTGCCAGCAGCGTGATGCGGTCGAGCTCCTACGAGCAGTACTTC. Its translation is CASSVMRSSSYEQYF. This rearrangement joins TRBV13 to TRBJ2-7, with D uncertain. Trimming pared 5 bases from V and 0 bases from J, leaving 14 bases between. Germline CDR1 and CDR2: PRHDT and FYEKMQ (reference sequence). This CDR3 has 15 residues.

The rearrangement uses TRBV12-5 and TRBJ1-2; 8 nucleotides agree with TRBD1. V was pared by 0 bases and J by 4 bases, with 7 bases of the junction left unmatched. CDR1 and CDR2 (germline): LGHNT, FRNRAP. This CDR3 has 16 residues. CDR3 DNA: TGTGCTAGTGGTTTGGTCCCGGACAGGGCCTTCTATGGCTACACCTTC. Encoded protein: CASGLVPDRAFYGYTF.

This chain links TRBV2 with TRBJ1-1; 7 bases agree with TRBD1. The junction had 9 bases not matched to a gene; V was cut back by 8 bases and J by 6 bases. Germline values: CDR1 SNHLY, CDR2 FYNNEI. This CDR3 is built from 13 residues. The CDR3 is CASVRRGAAEAFF. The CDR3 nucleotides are TGTGCCAGCGTTCGCAGGGGGGCGGCTGAAGCTTTCTTT.

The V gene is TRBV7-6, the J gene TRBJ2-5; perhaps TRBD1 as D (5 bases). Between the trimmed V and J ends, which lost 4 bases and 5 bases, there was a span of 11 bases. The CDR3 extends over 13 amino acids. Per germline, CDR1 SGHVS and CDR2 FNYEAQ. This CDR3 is CASSSRVGETQYF. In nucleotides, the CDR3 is TGTGCCAGCAGCTCCAGGGTTGGGGAGACCCAGTACTTC. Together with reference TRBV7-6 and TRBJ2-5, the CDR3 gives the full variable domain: GAGVSQSPRYKVTKRGQDVALRCDPISGHVSLYWYRQALGQGPEFLTYFNYEAQQDKSGLPNDRFSAERPEGSISTLTIQRTEQRDSAMYRCASSSRVGETQYFGPGTRLLVL.

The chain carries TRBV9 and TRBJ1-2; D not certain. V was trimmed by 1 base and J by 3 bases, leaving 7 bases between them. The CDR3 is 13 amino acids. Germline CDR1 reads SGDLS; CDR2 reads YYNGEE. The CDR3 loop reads CASSVKQDYGYTF. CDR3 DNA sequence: TGTGCCAGCAGCGTAAAGCAAGACTATGGCTACACCTTC.

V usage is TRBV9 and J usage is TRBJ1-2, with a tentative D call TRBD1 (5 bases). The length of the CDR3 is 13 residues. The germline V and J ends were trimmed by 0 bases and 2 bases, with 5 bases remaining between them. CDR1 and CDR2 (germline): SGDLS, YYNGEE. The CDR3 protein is CASSVEGNYGYTF. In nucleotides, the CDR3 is TGTGCCAGCAGCGTAGAGGGGAACTATGGCTACACCTTC.

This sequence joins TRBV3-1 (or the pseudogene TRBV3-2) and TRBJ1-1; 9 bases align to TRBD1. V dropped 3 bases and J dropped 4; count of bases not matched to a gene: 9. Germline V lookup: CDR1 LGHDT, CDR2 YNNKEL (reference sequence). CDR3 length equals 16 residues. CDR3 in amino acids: CASSQAGTGWSTEAFF. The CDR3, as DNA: TGTGCCAGCAGCCAGGCGGGGACAGGGTGGTCCACTGAAGCTTTCTTT.

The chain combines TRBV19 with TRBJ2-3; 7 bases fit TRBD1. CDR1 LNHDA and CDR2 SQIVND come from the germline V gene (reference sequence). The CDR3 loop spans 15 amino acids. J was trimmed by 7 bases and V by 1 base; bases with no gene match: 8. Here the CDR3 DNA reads TGTGCCAGTAGTATAGCCCGACAGGGCGGGCATACGCAGTATTTT. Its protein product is CASSIARQGGHTQYF.

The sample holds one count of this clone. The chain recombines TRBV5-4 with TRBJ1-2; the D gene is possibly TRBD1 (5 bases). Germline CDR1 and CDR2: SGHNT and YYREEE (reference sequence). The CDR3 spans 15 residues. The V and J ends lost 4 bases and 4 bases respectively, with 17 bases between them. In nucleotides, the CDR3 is TGTGCCAGCAGCCTTCCCTCGGGGGACCTCTATGGCTACACCTTC. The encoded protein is CASSLPSGDLYGYTF.